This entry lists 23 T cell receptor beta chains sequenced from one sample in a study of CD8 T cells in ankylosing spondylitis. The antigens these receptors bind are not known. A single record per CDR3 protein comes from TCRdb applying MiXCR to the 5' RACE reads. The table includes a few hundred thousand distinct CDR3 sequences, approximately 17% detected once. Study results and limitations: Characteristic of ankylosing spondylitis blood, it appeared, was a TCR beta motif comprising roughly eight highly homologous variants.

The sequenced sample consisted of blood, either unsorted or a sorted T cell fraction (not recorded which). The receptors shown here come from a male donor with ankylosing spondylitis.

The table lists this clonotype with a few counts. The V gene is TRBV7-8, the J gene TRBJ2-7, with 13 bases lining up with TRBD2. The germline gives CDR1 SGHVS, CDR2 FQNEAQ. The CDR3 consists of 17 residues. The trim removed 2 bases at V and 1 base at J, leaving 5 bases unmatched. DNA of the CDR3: TGTGCCAGCAGCTTAATACTAGCGGGAGGGCAATCCTACGAGCAGTACTTC. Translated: CASSLILAGGQSYEQYF.

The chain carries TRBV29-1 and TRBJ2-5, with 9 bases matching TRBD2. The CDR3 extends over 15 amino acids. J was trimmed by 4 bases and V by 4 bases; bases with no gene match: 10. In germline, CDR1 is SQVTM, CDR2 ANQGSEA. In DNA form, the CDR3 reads TGCAGCGTTGCTAGGCTAGCGGGAATTTTAGAGACCCAGTACTTC. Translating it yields CSVARLAGILETQYF. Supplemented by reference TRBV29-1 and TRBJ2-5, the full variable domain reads SAVISQKPSRDICQRGTSLTIQCQVDSQVTMMFWYRQQPGQSLTLIATANQGSEATYESGFVIDKFPISRPNLTFSTLTVSNMSPEDSSIYLCSVARLAGILETQYFGPGTRLLVL.

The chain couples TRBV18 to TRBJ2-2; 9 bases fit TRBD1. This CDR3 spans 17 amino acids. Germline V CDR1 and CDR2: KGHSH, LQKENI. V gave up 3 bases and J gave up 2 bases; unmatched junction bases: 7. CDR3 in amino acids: CASSPKTGGGNTGELFF. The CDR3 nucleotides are TGTGCCAGCTCACCCAAGACAGGGGGTGGAAACACCGGGGAGCTGTTTTTT.

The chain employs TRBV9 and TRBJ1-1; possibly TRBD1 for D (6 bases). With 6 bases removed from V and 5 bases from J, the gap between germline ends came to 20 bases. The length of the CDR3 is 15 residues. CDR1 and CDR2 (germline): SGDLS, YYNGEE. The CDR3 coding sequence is TGTGCCAGCACCCCCATCGGAAACAGGGCAACTGAAGCTTTCTTT. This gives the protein CASTPIGNRATEAFF.

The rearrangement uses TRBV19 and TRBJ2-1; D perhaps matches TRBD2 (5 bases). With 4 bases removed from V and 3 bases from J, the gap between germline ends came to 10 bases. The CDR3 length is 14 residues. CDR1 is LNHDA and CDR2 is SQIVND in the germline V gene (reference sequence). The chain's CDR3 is CASSTHRDYNEQFF. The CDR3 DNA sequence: TGTGCCAGTAGTACCCACCGGGACTACAATGAGCAGTTCTTC.

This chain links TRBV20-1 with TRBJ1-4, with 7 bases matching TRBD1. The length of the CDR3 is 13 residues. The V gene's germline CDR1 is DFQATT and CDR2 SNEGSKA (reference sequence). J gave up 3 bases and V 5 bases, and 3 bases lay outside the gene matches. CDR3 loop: CSAQGGPNEKLFF. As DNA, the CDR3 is TGCAGTGCTCAGGGGGGCCCTAATGAAAAACTGTTTTTT.

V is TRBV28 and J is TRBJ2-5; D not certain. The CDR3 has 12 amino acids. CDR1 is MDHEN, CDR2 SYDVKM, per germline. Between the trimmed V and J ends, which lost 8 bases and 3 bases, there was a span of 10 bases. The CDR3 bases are TGTGCCAGCTCGGAGAGGAAAGAGACCCAGTACTTC. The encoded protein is CASSERKETQYF.

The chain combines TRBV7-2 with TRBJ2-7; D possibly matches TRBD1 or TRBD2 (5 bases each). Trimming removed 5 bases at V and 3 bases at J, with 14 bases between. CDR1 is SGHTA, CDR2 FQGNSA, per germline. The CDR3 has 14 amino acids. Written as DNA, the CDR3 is TGTGCCAGCAGCAGAGGACTGGGGCACTACGAGCAGTACTTC. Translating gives CASSRGLGHYEQYF. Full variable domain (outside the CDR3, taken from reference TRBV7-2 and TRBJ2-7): GAGVSQSPSNKVTEKGKDVELRCDPISGHTALYWYRQSLGQGLEFLIYFQGNSAPDKSGLPSDRFSAERTGGSVSTLTIQRTQQEDSAVYLCASSRGLGHYEQYFGPGTRLTVT.

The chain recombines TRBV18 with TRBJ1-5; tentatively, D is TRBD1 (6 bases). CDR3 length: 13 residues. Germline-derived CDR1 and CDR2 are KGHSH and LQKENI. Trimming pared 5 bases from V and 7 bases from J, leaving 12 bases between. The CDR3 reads CASSTGTGQPQHF. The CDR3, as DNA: TGTGCCAGCTCAACAGGGACGGGACAGCCCCAGCATTTT. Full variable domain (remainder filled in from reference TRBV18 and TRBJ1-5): NAGVMQNPRHLVRRRGQEARLRCSPMKGHSHVYWYRQLPEEGLKFMVYLQKENIIDESGMPKERFSAEFPKEGPSILRIQQVVRGDSAAYFCASSTGTGQPQHFGDGTRLSIL.

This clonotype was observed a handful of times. Written as DNA, the CDR3 is TGCGCCAGCAGCCGGGGACAGTACACCGGGGAGCTGTTTTTT. It encodes CASSRGQYTGELFF. The V gene is TRBV4-1, the J gene TRBJ2-2; the match to TRBD1 covers 7 bases. CDR3 length equals 14 residues. The V gene end was trimmed by 4 bases and the J gene end by 3 bases; junction bases not matched to a gene: 2. CDR1 MGHRA and CDR2 YSYEKL come from the germline V gene.

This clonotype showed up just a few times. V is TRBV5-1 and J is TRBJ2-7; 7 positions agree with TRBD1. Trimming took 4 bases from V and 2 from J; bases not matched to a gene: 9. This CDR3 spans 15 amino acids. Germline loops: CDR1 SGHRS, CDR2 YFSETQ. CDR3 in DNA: TGCGCCAGCAGCACTGCGACAGGGCGTACCTACGAGCAGTACTTC. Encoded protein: CASSTATGRTYEQYF.

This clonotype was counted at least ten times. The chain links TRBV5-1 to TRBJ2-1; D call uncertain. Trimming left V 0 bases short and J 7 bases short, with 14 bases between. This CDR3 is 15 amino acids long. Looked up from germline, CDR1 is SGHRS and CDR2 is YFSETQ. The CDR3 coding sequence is TGCGCCAGCAGCTTGGGTCTATCCCGCCTGAATGAGCAGTTCTTC. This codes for CASSLGLSRLNEQFF.

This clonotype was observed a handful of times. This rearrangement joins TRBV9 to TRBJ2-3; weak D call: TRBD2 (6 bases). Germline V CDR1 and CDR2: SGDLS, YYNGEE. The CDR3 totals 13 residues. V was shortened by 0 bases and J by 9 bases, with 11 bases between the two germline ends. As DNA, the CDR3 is TGTGCCAGCAGCGTAGAGGAGGGGTCGACGCAGTATTTT. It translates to CASSVEEGSTQYF.

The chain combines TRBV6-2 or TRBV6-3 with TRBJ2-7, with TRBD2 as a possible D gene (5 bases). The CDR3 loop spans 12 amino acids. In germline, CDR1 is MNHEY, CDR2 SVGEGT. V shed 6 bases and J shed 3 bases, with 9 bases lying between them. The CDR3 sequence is CASSRTSYEQYF. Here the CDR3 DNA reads TGTGCCAGCAGCCGCACTAGCTACGAGCAGTACTTC.

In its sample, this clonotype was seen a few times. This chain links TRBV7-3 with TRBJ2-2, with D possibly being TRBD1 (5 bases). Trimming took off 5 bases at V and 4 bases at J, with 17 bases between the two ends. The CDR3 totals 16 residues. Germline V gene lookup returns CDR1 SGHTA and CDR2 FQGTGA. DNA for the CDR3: TGTGCCAGCAGCCCCCGGCAGGGATTGCCCACCGGGGAGCTGTTTTTT. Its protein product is CASSPRQGLPTGELFF.

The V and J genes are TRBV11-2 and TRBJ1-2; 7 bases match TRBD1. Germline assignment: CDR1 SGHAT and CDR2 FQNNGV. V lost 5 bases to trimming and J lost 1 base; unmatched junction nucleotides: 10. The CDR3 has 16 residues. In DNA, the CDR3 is TGTGCCAGCAGCGACCCTAGACAGGGCAGTAACTATGGCTACACCTTC. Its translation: CASSDPRQGSNYGYTF.

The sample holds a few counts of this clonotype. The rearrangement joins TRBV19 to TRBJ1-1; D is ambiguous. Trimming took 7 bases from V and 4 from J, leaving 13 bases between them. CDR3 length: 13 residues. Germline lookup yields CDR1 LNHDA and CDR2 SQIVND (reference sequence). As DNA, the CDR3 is TGTGCCAGTACCCGAGACAAAGGCACTGAAGCTTTCTTT. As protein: CASTRDKGTEAFF.

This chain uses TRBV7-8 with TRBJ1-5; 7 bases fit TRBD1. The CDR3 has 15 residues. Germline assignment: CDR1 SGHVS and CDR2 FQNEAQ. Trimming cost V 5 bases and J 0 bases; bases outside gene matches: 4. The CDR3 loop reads CASSVGQVSNQPQHF. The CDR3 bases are TGTGCCAGCAGCGTCGGACAGGTTAGCAATCAGCCCCAGCATTTT.

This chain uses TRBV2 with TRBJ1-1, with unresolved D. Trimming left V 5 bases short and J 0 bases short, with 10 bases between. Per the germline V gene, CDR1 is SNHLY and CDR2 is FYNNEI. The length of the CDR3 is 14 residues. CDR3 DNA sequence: TGTGCCAGCAGTTATCGCAACATGAACACTGAAGCTTTCTTT. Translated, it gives CASSYRNMNTEAFF.

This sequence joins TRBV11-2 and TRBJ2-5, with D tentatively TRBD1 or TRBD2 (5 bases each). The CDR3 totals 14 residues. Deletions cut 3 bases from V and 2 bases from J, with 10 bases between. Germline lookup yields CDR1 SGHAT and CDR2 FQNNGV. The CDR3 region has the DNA TGTGCCAGCAGCTTTACTAGGGGACAAGAGACCCAGTACTTC. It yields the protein CASSFTRGQETQYF.

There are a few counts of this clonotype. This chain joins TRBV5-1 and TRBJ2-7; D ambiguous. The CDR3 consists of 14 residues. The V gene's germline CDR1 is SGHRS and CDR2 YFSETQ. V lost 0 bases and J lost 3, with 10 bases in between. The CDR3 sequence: CASSLGLELYEQYF. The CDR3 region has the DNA TGCGCCAGCAGCTTGGGCCTAGAGCTCTACGAGCAGTACTTC.

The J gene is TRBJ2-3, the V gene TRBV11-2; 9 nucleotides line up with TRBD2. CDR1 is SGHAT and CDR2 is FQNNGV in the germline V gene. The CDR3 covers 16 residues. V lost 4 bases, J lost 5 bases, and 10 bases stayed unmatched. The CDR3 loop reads CASSSGGRAALDTQYF. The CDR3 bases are TGTGCCAGCAGCTCCGGCGGGAGGGCCGCCTTAGATACGCAGTATTTT.

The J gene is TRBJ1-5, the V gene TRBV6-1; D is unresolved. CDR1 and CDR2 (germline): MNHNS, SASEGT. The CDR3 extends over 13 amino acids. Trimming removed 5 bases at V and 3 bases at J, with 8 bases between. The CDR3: CASSQHINQPQHF. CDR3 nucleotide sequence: TGTGCCAGCAGTCAACATATCAATCAGCCCCAGCATTTT.